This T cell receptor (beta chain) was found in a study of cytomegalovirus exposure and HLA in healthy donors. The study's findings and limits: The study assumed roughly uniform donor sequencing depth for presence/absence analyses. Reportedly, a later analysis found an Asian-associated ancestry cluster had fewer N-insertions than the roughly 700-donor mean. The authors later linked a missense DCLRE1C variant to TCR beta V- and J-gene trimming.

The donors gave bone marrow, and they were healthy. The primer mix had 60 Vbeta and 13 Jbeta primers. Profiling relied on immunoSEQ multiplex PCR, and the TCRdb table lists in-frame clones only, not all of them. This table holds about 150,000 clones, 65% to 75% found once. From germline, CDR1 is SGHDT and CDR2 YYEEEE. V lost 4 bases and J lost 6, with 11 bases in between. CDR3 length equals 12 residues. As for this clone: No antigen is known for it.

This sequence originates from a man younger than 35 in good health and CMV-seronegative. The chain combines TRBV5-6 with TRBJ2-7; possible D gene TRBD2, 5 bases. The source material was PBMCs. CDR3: CASSRTGGEQYF. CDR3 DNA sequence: TGTGCCAGCAGCCGTACCGGAGGCGAGCAGTACTTC.